The entry below describes one T cell receptor (beta chain). In its sample, this clone was seen once. No antigen is known for it. Per-base quality was not reported, and no clone a single base away is much larger than it. Deletion took 3 bases off V and 9 bases off J, with a span of 21 bases between the germline ends. For CDR1 and CDR2, the germline V gene lists KGHSH and LQKENI. From cysteine to phenylalanine, the CDR3 is 16 amino acids long. The CDR3 DNA has 48 bases and is translated from base 1. The collaborating institutions used their own protocols to collect whole blood in K2EDTA tubes. For TCRbeta analysis, collaborators shipped samples in one of three forms: frozen whole blood, isolated PBMCs, or DNA extracted from either of those sample types. The sample originates from a study of blood T cell repertoires in COVID-19 (dated by TCRdb to about 2020). About the full investigation: Samples from collaborators originated in the United States, Italy and Spain and spanned both the acute and convalescent phases of COVID-19. The material from the prospective study consisted of cDNA or gDNA derived from T cells, B-cell-depleted T cells, or PBMCs. Sample metadata almost always included a de-identified subject ID, COVID-19 status, age in years and sex. Samples came from the ongoing ImmuneRACE study (first 160 participants) plus 1,254 subjects from 6 global collaborators. Where available, HLA class I and class II types were taken from metadata supplied by the sample provider and were not determined by assay-based typing. The repertoires were released in a freely available public database meant as a resource for research on the immune response to SARS-CoV-2. Deeply sampled blood TCRbeta repertoires from subjects exposed to, actively infected with, or recovered from COVID-19 were included in the dataset. The investigation overall reported the following: How much clinical and demographic metadata was included differed by source and by participant, and the metadata was provided uncurated.

The immunoSEQ Assay, a bias-controlled multiplex PCR, was used to amplify TCRbeta CDR3 regions from genomic DNA. In the source study's methods: Within the assay, amplification of reference gene primers was used to estimate how many nucleated cells each sample contained. To quantify the absolute abundance of each unique TCRbeta CDR3 rearrangement, sequence reads were collapsed and filtered. For each sample, productive Simpson clonality was calculated as the square root of Simpson's diversity index over productive rearrangements. What TCRdb holds here is the immuneACCESS table cut down to in-frame rearrangements. Part of the clones is not present; checked against another copy, under half of the missing clones reflect an unresolved V gene, and the others are unexplained. V and J calls and clone size come straight from that table; D and trimming were deduced from the DNA. This sample has a few hundred thousand clones in its table, and roughly 89% of those were observed once. The top ten clones comprise more than 0.75% of the sample.

Material for sequencing was peripheral blood. This sequence uses TRBV18 and TRBJ2-1, and possibly TRBD2, on 6 matching bases. The sequence came from a man aged 30 to 39 with acute or convalescent COVID-19. The CDR3 reads CASSPTGTGGSGEQFF. The sequenced DNA is TGTGCCAGCTCACCGACCGGGACTGGGGGAAGCGGTGAGCAGTTCTTC.